These 5 T cell receptor beta chains share one sample of origin, sequenced in a study of T cells in Graves' hyperthyroidism and ophthalmopathy. RNA transcripts yielded amplified TCR beta CDR3 regions. A set of HTBI primers served as the primers for a first-round RT-PCR of the TCR CDR3. TCRdb reprocessed the multiplex PCR reads via MiXCR and lists one record per CDR3 protein. This table has 500,000 to 650,000 distinct CDR3 sequences, roughly 14% appearing once. The sample consisted of blood. These receptors originate from a woman aged 45-60 years with Graves' ophthalmopathy.

The table lists this clonotype with many counts. The gene calls are TRBV30 and TRBJ1-1; D is undetermined. The V end lost 0 bases, the J end lost 6 bases, and 14 bases lay between the germline ends. CDR3 length: 14 amino acids. Germline V gene sequence: CDR1 GTSNPN, CDR2 SVGIG (reference sequence). The CDR3 sequence: CAWSVPGRAAEAFF. CDR3 bases: TGTGCCTGGAGTGTACCAGGTAGGGCGGCTGAAGCTTTCTTT.

DNA of the CDR3: TGTGCCAGCACCCGGACGAGGGGCTATGGCTACACCTTC. Translating gives CASTRTRGYGYTF. This chain joins TRBV7-8 and TRBJ1-2; D may be TRBD1 (5 bases). This CDR3 is 13 amino acids long. V was pared by 7 bases and J by 4 bases, with 13 bases between. Germline V lookup: CDR1 SGHVS, CDR2 FQNEAQ.

This clonotype was observed many times. V and J are TRBV28 and TRBJ2-3; 13 bases agree with TRBD2. The CDR3 loop spans 15 amino acids. Trimming cost V 5 bases and J 4 bases; bases outside gene matches: 3. The germline gives CDR1 MDHEN, CDR2 SYDVKM. CDR3 in amino acids: CASSLLAGGSDTQYF. CDR3 sequence (DNA): TGTGCCAGCAGTCTACTAGCGGGAGGGTCAGATACGCAGTATTTT.

This chain joins TRBV15 and TRBJ2-2; D unclear. Germline CDR1 LNHNV, CDR2 YYDKDF (reference sequence). The CDR3 is 12 residues long. V was shortened by 1 base and J by 6 bases, with 3 bases between the two germline ends. This CDR3 is CATSRGPGELFF. The CDR3 DNA is TGTGCCACCAGCAGAGGTCCCGGGGAGCTGTTTTTT.

This clonotype occurred many times. The CDR3 reads CASKLAGGPFYEQYF. In nucleotides, the CDR3 is TGTGCCAGCAAACTAGCGGGAGGGCCGTTCTACGAGCAGTACTTC. The J gene is TRBJ2-7, the V gene TRBV7-2; the match to TRBD2 covers 13 bases. Trimming took 7 bases from V and 3 from J; bases not matched to a gene: 6. Per germline, CDR1 SGHTA and CDR2 FQGNSA. The CDR3 is 15 amino acids.